This T cell receptor beta chain came from a study of T cell clonality in common variable immunodeficiency. Study-wide findings and caveats: In common variable immunodeficiency, TCR beta chains reportedly carried fewer deletions and N-nucleotide insertions.

Here immunoSEQ multiplex PCR was the method, and the copy in TCRdb shows in-frame clones only, minus some. The sample was found to contain some 50,000 clones, and every one recurs. Both groups were predominantly of Caucasian heritage. This clone was seen more than once but under ten times. The antigen remains undetermined. The sequence was collected from a person aged 18 to 70 in good health. The sequencing input was peripheral blood mononuclear cells.

The sequenced part of the CDR3 DNA is TGTGCCTGGAGTGCCATTTCACCC. Its protein product is CAWSAISP. The CDR3 reads in full as CAWSAISPLHF. V and J are TRBV30 and TRBJ1-6; D is unclear. The read finishes 3 residues shy of the CDR3 end, and the germline J gene is used to complete it. CDR3 length equals 11 residues. V was clipped by 1 base and J by 9 bases, with 4 bases between them. Germline V gives CDR1 GTSNPN, CDR2 SVGIG (reference sequence).